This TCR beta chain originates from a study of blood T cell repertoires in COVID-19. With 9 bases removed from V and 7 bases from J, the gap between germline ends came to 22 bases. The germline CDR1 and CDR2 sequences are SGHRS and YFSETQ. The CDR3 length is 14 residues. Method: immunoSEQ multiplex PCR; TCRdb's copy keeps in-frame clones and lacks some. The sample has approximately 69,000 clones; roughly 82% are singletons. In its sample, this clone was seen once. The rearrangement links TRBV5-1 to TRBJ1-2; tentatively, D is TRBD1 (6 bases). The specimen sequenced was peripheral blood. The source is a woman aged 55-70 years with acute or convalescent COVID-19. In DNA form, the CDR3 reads TGCGCCACCGCCAAGGACCAGGGAGGGGGTGGCTACACCTTC. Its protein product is CATAKDQGGGGYTF.